This TCR beta chain emerged from a study of identical twins. The CDR3 sequence is 15 residues long. CDR1 is SGHRS, CDR2 YFSETQ, per germline. The V end lost 4 bases, the J end lost 3 bases, and 13 bases lay between the germline ends. Each CDR3 protein is one row after TCRdb ran MiXCR on the 5' RACE reads. The table lists about 890,000 distinct CDR3 sequences, approximately 13% of them singletons. A further study also used this sample, focusing on yellow fever vaccine responses in identical twins.

The sequence derives from a woman aged 18-30 years in good health. The chain combines TRBV5-1 with TRBJ2-2; tentatively, D is TRBD1 (5 bases). Sequencing input: PBMCs. CDR3 sequence: CASSPDSRYTGELFF. The CDR3 DNA reads TGCGCCAGCAGCCCCGACAGTAGATACACCGGGGAGCTGTTTTTT.